Presented here are 2 T cell receptor beta chains from one specimen sequenced in a study of blood T cells in healthy people across ages. Together with a sample-barcoded 5' primer, a J-beta primer mix was included in a second PCR lasting about 6 to 11 cycles. MiXCR was run by TCRdb on the 5' RACE reads, yielding one entry per CDR3 protein. The table lists about 780,000 distinct CDR3 sequences, 46% of them singletons. The specimen sequenced was blood. The receptors were sampled from a man older than 75 in good health.

This clonotype has only a few counts. The chain couples TRBV5-1 to TRBJ2-2, with D perhaps TRBD2 (5 bases). V lost 1 base to trimming and J lost 6 bases, with 7 bases between them. The CDR3 is made up of 13 amino acids. Germline assignment: CDR1 SGHRS and CDR2 YFSETQ. The CDR3 DNA is TGCGCCAGCAGCTTGAGCGGTGCCGGGGAGCTGTTTTTT. Translating it yields CASSLSGAGELFF. Full variable domain (rest looked up from reference TRBV5-1 and TRBJ2-2): KAGVTQTPRYLIKTRGQQVTLSCSPISGHRSVSWYQQTPGQGLQFLFEYFSETQRNKGNFPGRFSGRQFSNSRSEMNVSTLELGDSALYLCASSLSGAGELFFGEGSRLTVL.

This clonotype was counted only a few times. J is TRBJ2-1 and V is TRBV20-1; the D is unclear. CDR3 length: 11 residues. Germline V gene data show CDR1 as DFQATT and CDR2 as SNEGSKA (reference sequence). V lost 8 bases to trimming and J lost 6 bases, with 11 bases between them. As DNA, the CDR3 is TGCAGTCCCCGTGATGGCAATGAGCAGTTCTTC. This sequence encodes CSPRDGNEQFF.